The TCR beta chain under discussion was sequenced for a study of blood T cell repertoires in COVID-19. The germline CDR1 and CDR2 sequences are LNHDA and SQIVND (reference sequence). The CDR3 extends over 18 amino acids. V lost 2 bases, J lost 7 bases, and 13 bases stayed unmatched. As originally analysed: Amplifying reference gene primers gave estimates of nucleated cell counts. Only in-frame clones appear in the TCRdb table, and some are missing; sequencing was by immunoSEQ multiplex PCR. V and J calls and clone size are copied from that table; D and trimming were computed from the DNA. Here the sample spans about 180,000 clones, 75% to 90% being singletons.

The rearrangement uses TRBV19 and TRBJ1-5, with 11 nucleotides matching TRBD1. The source is a woman aged 40 to 49 with COVID-19, enrolled during active disease. The sequenced sample consisted of peripheral blood. Written as DNA, the CDR3 is TGTGCCAGTAGTATAACCCCGGACAGGGGGCGAGGAAGGCAGCCCCAGCATTTT. This encodes CASSITPDRGRGRQPQHF.